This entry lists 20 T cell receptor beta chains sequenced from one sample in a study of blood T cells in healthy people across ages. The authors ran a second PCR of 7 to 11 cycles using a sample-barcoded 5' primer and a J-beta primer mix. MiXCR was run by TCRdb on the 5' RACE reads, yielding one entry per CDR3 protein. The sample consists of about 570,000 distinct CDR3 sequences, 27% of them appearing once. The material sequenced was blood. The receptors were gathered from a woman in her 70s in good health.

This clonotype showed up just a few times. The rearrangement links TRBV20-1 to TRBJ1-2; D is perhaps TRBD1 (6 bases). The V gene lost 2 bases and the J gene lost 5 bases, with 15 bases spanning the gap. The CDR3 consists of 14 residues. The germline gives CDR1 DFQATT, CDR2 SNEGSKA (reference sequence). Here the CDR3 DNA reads TGCAGTGCTAGAATGGTAGGGGGAGGATATGGCTACACCTTC. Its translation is CSARMVGGGYGYTF.

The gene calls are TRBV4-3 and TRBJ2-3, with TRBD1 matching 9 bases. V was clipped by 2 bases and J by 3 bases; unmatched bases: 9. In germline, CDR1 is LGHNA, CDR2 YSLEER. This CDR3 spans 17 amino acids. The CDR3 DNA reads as TGCGCCAGCAGCCAACTGCCGACAGGGGGTATTACAGATACGCAGTATTTT. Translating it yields CASSQLPTGGITDTQYF.

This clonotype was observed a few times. The CDR3 sequence: CSASPSSGGLGEQFF. For the CDR3, the DNA is TGCAGTGCTAGCCCATCTAGCGGGGGGCTGGGTGAGCAGTTCTTC. The gene calls are TRBV20-1 and TRBJ2-1, with TRBD2 matching 11 bases. From germline, CDR1 is DFQATT and CDR2 SNEGSKA (reference sequence). V gave up 3 bases and J gave up 9 bases; unmatched junction bases: 10. The CDR3 is 15 amino acids.

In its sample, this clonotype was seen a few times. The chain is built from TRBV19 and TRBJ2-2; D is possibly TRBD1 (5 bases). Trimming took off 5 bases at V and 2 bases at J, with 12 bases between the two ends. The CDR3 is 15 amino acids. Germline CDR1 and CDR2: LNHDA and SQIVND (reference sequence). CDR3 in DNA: TGTGCCAGTAGTCCGGGTTGGGGCAACACCGGGGAGCTGTTTTTT. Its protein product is CASSPGWGNTGELFF.

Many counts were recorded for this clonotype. CDR3 in DNA: TGTGCCAGCAGCTCCGGGGGGGCTACAGATACGCAGTATTTT. It yields the protein CASSSGGATDTQYF. V and J are TRBV7-3 and TRBJ2-3; TRBD2 agrees at 8 bases. Germline V lookup: CDR1 SGHTA, CDR2 FQGTGA. With 4 bases clipped from V and 3 bases from J, the junction kept 3 bases outside the gene matches. The CDR3 extends over 14 amino acids.

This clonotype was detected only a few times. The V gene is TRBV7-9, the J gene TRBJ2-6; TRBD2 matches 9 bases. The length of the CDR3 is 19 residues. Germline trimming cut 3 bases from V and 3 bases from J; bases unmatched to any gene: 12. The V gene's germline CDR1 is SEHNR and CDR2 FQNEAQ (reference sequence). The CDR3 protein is CASSFLRGGGAVGANVLTF. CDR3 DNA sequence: TGTGCCAGCAGCTTTCTCCGTGGCGGGGGGGCCGTTGGGGCCAACGTCCTGACTTTC.

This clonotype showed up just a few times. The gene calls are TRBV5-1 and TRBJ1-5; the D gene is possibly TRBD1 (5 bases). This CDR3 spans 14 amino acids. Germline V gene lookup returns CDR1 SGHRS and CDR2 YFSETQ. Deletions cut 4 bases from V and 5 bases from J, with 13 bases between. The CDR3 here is CASSPGPSDQPQHF. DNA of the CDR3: TGCGCCAGCAGCCCGGGGCCCAGTGATCAGCCCCAGCATTTT.

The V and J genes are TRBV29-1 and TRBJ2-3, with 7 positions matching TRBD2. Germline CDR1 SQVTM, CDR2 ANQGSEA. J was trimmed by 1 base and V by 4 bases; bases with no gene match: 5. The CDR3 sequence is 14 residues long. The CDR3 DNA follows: TGCAGCGTTGGTGGACGGGGGGGCACAGATACGCAGTATTTT. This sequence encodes CSVGGRGGTDTQYF.

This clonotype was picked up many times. The CDR3 region is CASRSGLGETQYF. The CDR3 bases are TGCGCCAGCAGATCGGGGCTGGGAGAGACCCAGTACTTC. The chain is built from TRBV5-1 and TRBJ2-5, with D tentatively TRBD1 or TRBD2 (5 bases each). Trimming took 5 bases from V and 4 from J, leaving 12 bases between them. The CDR3 length is 13 residues. Germline loops: CDR1 SGHRS, CDR2 YFSETQ.

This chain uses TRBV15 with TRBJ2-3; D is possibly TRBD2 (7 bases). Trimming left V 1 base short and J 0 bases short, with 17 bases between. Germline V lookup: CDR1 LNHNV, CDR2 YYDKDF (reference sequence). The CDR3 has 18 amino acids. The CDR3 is CATSRVLPAGASTDTQYF. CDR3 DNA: TGTGCCACCAGCAGAGTCCTCCCCGCGGGGGCTAGCACAGATACGCAGTATTTT.

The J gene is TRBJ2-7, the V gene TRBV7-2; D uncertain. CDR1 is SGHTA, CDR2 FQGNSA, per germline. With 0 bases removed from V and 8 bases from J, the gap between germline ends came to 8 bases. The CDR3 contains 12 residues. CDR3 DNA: TGTGCCAGCAGCTTAGCGACCCAGAAGCAGTACTTC. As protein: CASSLATQKQYF.

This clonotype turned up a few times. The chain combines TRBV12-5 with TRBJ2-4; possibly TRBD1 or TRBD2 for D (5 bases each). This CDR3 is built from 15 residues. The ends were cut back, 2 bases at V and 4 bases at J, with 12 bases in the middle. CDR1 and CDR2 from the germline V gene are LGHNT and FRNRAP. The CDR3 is CASGLNGAIKNIQYF. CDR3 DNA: TGTGCTAGTGGTTTGAACGGGGCCATAAAAAACATTCAGTACTTC.

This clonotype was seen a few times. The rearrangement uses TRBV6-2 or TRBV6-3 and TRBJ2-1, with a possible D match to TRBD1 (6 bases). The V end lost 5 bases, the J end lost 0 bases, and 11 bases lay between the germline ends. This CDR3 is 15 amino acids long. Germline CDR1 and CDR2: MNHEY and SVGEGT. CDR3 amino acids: CASSRRQVSYNEQFF. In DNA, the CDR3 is TGTGCCAGCAGTCGCCGACAGGTCTCCTACAATGAGCAGTTCTTC.

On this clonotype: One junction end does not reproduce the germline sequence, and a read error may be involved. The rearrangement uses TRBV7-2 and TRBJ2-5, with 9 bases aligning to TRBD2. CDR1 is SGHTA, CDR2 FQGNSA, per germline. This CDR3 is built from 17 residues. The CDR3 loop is CASSLALLAGTQGTQYF. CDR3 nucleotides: TGTGCCAGCAGCTTAGCGCTCCTAGCGGGGACTCAAGGGACCCAGTACTTC.

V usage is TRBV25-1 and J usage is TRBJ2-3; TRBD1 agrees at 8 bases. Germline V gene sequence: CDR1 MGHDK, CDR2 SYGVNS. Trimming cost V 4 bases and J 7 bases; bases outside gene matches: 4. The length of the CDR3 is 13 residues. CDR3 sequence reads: CASSGTGFYTQYF. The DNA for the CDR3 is TGTGCCAGCAGTGGGACAGGGTTTTATACGCAGTATTTT.

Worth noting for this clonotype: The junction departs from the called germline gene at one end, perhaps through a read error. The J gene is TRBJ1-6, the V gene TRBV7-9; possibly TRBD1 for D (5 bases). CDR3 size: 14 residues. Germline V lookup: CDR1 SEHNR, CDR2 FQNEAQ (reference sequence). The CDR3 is CASSLGGGGSLLHF. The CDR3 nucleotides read TGTGCCAGCAGCTTAGGGGGCGGTGGATCACTCCTCCACTTT.

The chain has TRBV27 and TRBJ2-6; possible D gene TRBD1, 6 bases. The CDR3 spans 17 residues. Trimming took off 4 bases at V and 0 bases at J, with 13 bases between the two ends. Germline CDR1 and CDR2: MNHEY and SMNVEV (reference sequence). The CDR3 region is CASSSYQGNSGANVLTF. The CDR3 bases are TGTGCCAGCAGTTCGTACCAGGGGAACTCTGGGGCCAACGTCCTGACTTTC.

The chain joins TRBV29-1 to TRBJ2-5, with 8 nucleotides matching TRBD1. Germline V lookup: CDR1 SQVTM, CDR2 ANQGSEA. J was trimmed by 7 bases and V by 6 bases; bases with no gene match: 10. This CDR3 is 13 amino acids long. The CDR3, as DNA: TGCAGCGTCCTAGGGCAGGGGGCTTGGACCCAGTACTTC. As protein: CSVLGQGAWTQYF.

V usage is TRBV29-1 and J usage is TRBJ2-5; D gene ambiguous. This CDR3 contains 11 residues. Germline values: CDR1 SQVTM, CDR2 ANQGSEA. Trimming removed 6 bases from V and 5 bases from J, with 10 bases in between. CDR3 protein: CSVRKQETQYF. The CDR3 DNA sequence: TGCAGCGTCCGGAAGCAGGAGACCCAGTACTTC.

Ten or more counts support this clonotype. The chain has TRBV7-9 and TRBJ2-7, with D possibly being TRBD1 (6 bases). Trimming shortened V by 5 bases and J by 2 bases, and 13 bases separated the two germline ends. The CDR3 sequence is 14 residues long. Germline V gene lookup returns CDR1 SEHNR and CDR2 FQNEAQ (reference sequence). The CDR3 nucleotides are TGTGCCAGCAGCCAAACGGACAGTCCCTACGAGCAGTACTTC. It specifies CASSQTDSPYEQYF.